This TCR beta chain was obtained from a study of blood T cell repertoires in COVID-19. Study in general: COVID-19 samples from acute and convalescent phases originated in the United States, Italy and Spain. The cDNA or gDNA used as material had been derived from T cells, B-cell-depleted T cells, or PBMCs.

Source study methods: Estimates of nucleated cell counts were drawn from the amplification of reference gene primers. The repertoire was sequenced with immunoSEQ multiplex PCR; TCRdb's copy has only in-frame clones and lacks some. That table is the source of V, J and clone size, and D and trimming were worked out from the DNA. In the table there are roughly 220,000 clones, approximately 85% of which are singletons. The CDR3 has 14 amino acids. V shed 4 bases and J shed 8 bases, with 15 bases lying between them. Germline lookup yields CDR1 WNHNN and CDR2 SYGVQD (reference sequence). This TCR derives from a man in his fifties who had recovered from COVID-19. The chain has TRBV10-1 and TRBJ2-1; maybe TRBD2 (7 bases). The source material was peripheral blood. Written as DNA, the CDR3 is TGCGCCAGCAGTGTAGGGAGGGGGTATGATGAGCAGTTCTTC. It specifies CASSVGRGYDEQFF.